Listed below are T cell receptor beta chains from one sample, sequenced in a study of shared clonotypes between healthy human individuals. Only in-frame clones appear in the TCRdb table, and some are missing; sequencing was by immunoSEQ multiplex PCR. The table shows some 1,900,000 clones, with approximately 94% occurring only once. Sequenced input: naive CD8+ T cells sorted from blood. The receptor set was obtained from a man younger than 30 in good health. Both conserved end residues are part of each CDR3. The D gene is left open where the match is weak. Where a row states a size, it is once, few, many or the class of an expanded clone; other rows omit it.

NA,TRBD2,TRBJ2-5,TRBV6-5,CASSSPGLGVGETQYF,TGTGCCAGCAGTTCACCCGGACTAGGCGTGGGAGAGACCCAGTACTTC
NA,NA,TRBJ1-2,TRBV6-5,CASSYSPFGGNNGYTF,TGTGCCAGCAGTTACTCCCCCTTCGGCGGGAATAATGGCTACACCTTC
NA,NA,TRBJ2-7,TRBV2,CASSDKRQAYEQYF,TGTGCCAGCAGTGACAAAAGGCAGGCCTACGAGCAGTACTTC
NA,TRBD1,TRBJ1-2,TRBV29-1,CSVEARQGTGYTF,TGCAGCGTTGAAGCAAGACAGGGGACTGGCTACACCTTC
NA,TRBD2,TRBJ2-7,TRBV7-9,CASSLTSDYEQYF,TGTGCCAGCAGTTTAACTAGCGACTACGAGCAGTACTTC
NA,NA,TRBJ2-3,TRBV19,CASSWGAGVMQYF,TGTGCCAGTAGTTGGGGGGCGGGAGTGATGCAGTATTTT
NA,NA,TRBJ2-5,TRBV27,CASSLRRQETQYF,TGTGCCAGCAGTTTAAGAAGACAAGAGACCCAGTACTTC
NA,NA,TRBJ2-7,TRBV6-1,CASSEAHGPNYEQYF,TGTGCCAGCAGTGAAGCCCACGGGCCCAACTACGAGCAGTACTTC
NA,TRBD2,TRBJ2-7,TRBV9,CASSPRLAAYEQYF,TGTGCCAGCAGCCCAAGACTAGCCGCCTACGAGCAGTACTTC
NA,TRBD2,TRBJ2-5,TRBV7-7,CASSLAGELQETQYF,TGTGCTAGCAGCTTAGCGGGGGAGCTCCAAGAGACCCAGTACTTC
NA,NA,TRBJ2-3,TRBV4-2,CASSQDLRRGRDTQYF,TGTGCCAGCAGCCAAGATCTTCGGCGGGGGCGAGATACGCAGTATTTT
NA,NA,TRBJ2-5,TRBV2,CASSGINREETQYF,TGTGCCAGCAGTGGGATAAACAGGGAAGAGACCCAGTACTTC
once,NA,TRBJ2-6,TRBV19,CASTRGTGANVLTF,TGTGCCAGTACTAGGGGGACTGGGGCCAACGTCCTGACTTTC
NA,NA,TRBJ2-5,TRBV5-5,CASSPEDRQETQYF,TGTGCCAGCAGCCCGGAGGACAGACAAGAGACCCAGTACTTC
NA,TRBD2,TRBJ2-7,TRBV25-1,CASSWGEREDEQYF,TGTGCCAGCTCCTGGGGGGAGCGGGAGGACGAGCAGTACTTC
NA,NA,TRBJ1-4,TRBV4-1,CASSQASDGREKLFF,TGCGCCAGCAGCCAAGCATCCGATGGCCGTGAAAAACTGTTTTTT
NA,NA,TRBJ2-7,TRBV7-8,CASSLVQGSDEQYF,TGTGCCAGCAGCTTAGTACAGGGATCGGACGAGCAGTACTTC
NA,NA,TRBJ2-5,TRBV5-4,CAAGVGQETQYF,TGTGCCGCAGGGGTAGGGCAAGAGACCCAGTACTTC
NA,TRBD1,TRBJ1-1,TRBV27,CASGGLTGGTEAFF,TGTGCCAGCGGCGGATTGACAGGGGGTACTGAAGCTTTCTTT
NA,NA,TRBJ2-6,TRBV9,CASSVVGFPGSGANVLTF,TGTGCCAGCAGCGTAGTAGGATTTCCCGGGTCTGGGGCCAACGTCCTGACTTTC
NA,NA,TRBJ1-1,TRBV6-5,CASAWGPNTEAFF,TGTGCCAGCGCTTGGGGGCCGAACACTGAAGCTTTCTTT
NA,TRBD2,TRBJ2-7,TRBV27,CAASGGGASYEQYF,TGTGCCGCGTCGGGCGGGGGGGCTTCCTACGAGCAGTACTTC
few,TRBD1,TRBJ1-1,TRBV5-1,CASSWDSLNTEAFF,TGCGCCAGCAGCTGGGACAGCTTGAACACTGAAGCTTTCTTT
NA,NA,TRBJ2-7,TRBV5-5,CASSLEKLGGYEQYF,TGTGCCAGCAGCTTGGAGAAGCTGGGTGGATACGAGCAGTACTTC
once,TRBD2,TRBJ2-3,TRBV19,CASSIIGLAWPDTQYF,TGTGCCAGTAGTATAATAGGACTAGCGTGGCCAGATACGCAGTATTTT
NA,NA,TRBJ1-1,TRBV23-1,CASSQSFEPNVGGTEAFF,TGCGCCAGCAGTCAATCGTTTGAGCCAAATGTGGGGGGCACTGAAGCTTTCTTT
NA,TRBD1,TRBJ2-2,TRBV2,CASSPGGRNTGELFF,TGTGCCAGCAGCCCAGGGGGCCGGAACACCGGGGAGCTGTTTTTT
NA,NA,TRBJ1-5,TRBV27,CASSSLPSSSNQPQHF,TGTGCCAGCAGTTCTCTTCCTAGTAGTAGCAATCAGCCCCAGCATTTT
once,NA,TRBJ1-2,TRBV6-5,CASSYLNQVGYTF,TGTGCCAGCAGTTACTTGAATCAGGTCGGCTACACCTTC
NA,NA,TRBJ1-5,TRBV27,CASSFLDQPQHF,TGTGCCAGCAGTTTCCTAGATCAGCCCCAGCATTTT
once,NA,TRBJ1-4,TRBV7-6,CASSLSQGSLGEKLFF,TGTGCCAGCAGCTTATCGCAGGGCAGCCTCGGTGAAAAACTGTTTTTT
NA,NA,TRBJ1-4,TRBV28,CASSLLQGLGEKLFF,TGTGCCAGCAGTTTATTGCAGGGATTGGGCGAAAAACTGTTTTTT
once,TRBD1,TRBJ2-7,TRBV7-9,CASSSTGLAEQYF,TGTGCCAGCAGCTCGACAGGGTTGGCCGAGCAGTACTTC
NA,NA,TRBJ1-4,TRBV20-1,CSARQGGKLFF,TGCAGTGCTAGGCAGGGTGGAAAACTGTTTTTT
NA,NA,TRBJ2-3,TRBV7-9,CASSKTFSVTDTQYF,TGTGCCAGCAGCAAGACCTTTAGCGTCACAGATACGCAGTATTTT
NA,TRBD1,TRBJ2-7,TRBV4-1,CASSPGQGAYEQYF,TGCGCCAGCAGCCCGGGACAGGGGGCATACGAGCAGTACTTC
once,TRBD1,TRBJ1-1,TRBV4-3,CASSQATTGTANTEAFF,TGCGCCAGCAGCCAAGCAACTACCGGGACAGCGAACACTGAAGCTTTCTTT
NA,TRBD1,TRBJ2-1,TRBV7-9,CASSSGQEANEQFF,TGTGCCAGCAGCTCTGGACAGGAGGCCAATGAGCAGTTCTTC
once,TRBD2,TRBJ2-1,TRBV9,CASSGTSGNNEQFF,TGTGCCAGCAGCGGGACTAGCGGAAACAATGAGCAGTTCTTC
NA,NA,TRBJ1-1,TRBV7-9,CASSLSWGNTEAFF,TGTGCCAGCAGCTTAAGTTGGGGGAACACTGAAGCTTTCTTT
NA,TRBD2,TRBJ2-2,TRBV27,CASSLNPPWTSGYTGELFF,TGTGCCAGCAGTTTAAACCCTCCATGGACTAGCGGATACACCGGGGAGCTGTTTTTT
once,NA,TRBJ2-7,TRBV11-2,CASSLAGRDYEQYF,TGTGCCAGCAGCTTAGCGGGAAGGGATTACGAGCAGTACTTC
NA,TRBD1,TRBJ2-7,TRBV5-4,CASSPGSGQGALEQYF,TGTGCCAGCAGCCCCGGGTCGGGACAGGGGGCTTTGGAGCAGTACTTC
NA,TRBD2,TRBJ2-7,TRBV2,CASSESSEWEGPGEQYF,TGTGCCAGCAGTGAAAGTTCTGAGTGGGAGGGCCCTGGCGAGCAGTACTTC
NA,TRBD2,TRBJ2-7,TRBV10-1,CASSKRDYDYEQYF,TGCGCCAGCAGTAAAAGGGACTACGACTACGAGCAGTACTTC
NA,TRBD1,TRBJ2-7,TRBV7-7,CASSWDRSSSYEQYF,TGTGCTAGCAGCTGGGACAGGTCTAGCTCCTACGAGCAGTACTTC
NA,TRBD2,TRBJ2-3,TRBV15,CATSRDLGAGLTDTQYF,TGTGCCACCAGCAGAGATCTCGGAGCGGGACTCACAGATACGCAGTATTTT
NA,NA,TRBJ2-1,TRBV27,CASSLRAVDNEQFF,TGTGCCAGCAGTCTTAGGGCAGTCGACAATGAGCAGTTCTTC
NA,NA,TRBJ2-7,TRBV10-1,CASSEAGGSYEQYF,TGCGCCAGCAGTGAGGCAGGCGGCTCCTACGAGCAGTACTTC
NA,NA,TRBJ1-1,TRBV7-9,CASSFTEGAFF,TGTGCCAGCAGCTTCACAGAAGGCGCTTTCTTT
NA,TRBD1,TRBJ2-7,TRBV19,CASSGTGGYSYEQYF,TGTGCCAGTTCCGGGACAGGGGGCTATTCCTACGAGCAGTACTTC
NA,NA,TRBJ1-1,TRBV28,CASSFIGGDTEAFF,TGTGCCAGCAGTTTTATCGGGGGCGACACTGAAGCTTTCTTT
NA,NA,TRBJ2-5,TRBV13,CASSSSPRETQYF,TGTGCCAGCAGCTCTAGTCCTAGAGAGACCCAGTACTTC
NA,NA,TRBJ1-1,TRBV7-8,CASSLGVPGLNTEAFF,TGTGCCAGCAGCTTAGGGGTTCCAGGACTGAACACTGAAGCTTTCTTT
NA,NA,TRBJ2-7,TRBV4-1,CASSDDRRGEQYF,TGCGCCAGCAGCGATGACAGGAGGGGAGAGCAGTACTTC
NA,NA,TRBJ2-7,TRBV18,CASSPLKDNYEQYF,TGTGCCAGCTCACCTTTAAAGGACAACTACGAGCAGTACTTC
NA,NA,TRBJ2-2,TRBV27,CASSQLPVGELFF,TGTGCCAGCAGCCAGCTACCAGTCGGGGAGCTGTTTTTT
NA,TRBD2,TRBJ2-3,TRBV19,CASSIVGGGPPTADTQYF,TGTGCCAGTAGTATAGTTGGCGGGGGGCCTCCTACCGCAGATACGCAGTATTTT
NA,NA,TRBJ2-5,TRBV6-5,CASSYLRGQETQYF,TGTGCCAGCAGTTATTTGAGGGGGCAAGAGACCCAGTACTTC